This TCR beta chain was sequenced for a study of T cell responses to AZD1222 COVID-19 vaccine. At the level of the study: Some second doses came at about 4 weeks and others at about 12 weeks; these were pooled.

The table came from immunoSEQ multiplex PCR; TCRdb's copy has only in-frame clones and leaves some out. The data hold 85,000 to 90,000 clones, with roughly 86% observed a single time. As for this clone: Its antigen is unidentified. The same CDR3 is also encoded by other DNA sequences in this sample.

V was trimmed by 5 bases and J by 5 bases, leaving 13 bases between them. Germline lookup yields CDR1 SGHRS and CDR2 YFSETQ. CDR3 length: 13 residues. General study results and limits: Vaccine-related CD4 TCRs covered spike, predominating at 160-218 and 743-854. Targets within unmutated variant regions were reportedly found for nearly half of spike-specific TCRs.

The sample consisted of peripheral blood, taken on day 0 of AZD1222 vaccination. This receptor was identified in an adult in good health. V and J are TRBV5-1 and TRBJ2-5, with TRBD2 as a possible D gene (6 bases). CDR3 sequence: CASSGSGGETQYF. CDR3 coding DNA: TGCGCCAGCAGTGGTAGCGGAGGGGAGACCCAGTACTTC.